This TCR beta chain is drawn from a study of control samples from healthy donors and cancer patients. The CDR3 has 12 amino acids. The V gene's germline CDR1 is MNHEY and CDR2 SMNVEV (reference sequence). The V end was cut by 6 bases, the J end by 6 bases, with 9 bases between. Assay: immunoSEQ multiplex PCR; the TCRdb copy retains only in-frame clones and omits some. The top ten hold approximately 10% of the sample, which has some 140,000 clones, roughly 89% seen once. Sequenced material: blood. The clonotype originates from a young man in good health. The J gene is TRBJ1-5, the V gene TRBV27, with TRBD1 as a possible D gene (6 bases). The CDR3 DNA follows: TGTGCCAGCAGCGGGGGCGGTCAGCCCCAGCATTTT. It yields the protein CASSGGGQPQHF.